This TCR beta chain was captured by sequencing in a study of T cells in women clearing cervical HPV infection. The CDR3 runs 16 residues. V lost 5 bases to trimming and J lost 1 base, with 17 bases between them. Looked up from germline, CDR1 is MNHEY and CDR2 is SVGEGT. Prevalent HPV16 infections were excluded; only incident single HPV16 infections included. Cervical HPV DNA detected by MY09/MY11 PCR, typed by dot-blot. In the case of this clone: With the read ending 3 residues before the CDR3 end, the germline J gene is used to fill in that end.

Assay: immunoSEQ multiplex PCR; the TCRdb copy retains only in-frame clones and omits some. The sample spans roughly 50,000 clones; the ten largest clones claim 35% to 45%. Sequences were obtained from blood buffy coat. The clonotype comes from a woman aged 18 to 75 with a cervical HPV16 infection that either progressed to CIN3+ or cleared (not recorded which). The rearrangement joins TRBV6-2 or TRBV6-3 to TRBJ2-5, with a weak D call TRBD2 (5 bases). This CDR3 reads CASSPLSGSRQETQYF. The sequenced CDR3 bases are TGTGCCAGCAGTCCCCTAAGCGGATCTCGCCAAGAGACC.